Listed here are 14 T cell receptor beta chains from one sample, sequenced in a study of PD-1 blockade in classical Hodgkin lymphoma. TCRdb keeps only in-frame clones here, not all; method: immunoSEQ multiplex PCR. The table has 110,000 or so clones, 89% seen once. Time point in this sample: cycle 4 day 1 (C4D1), after less than 7 weeks of nivolumab. Each patient experienced a relapse that followed autologous stem cell transplantation, and brentuximab vedotin exposure varied. The starting material was peripheral blood mononuclear cells (PBMCs), obtained before the fourth cycle of nivolumab. The receptors originated from a human donor with classical Hodgkin lymphoma.

This rearrangement joins TRBV30 to TRBJ1-1; possible D gene TRBD1, 5 bases. The V and J ends lost 3 bases and 2 bases respectively, with 16 bases between them. The germline V gene has CDR1 GTSNPN and CDR2 SVGIG (reference sequence). This CDR3 has 15 residues. CDR3 sequence: CAWRGRQFTNTEAFF. CDR3 nucleotides: TGTGCCTGGAGGGGAAGACAGTTCACTAACACTGAAGCTTTCTTT.

This chain connects TRBV7-6 to TRBJ1-2, with D possibly being TRBD1 (6 bases). This CDR3 spans 13 amino acids. CDR1 and CDR2 (germline): SGHVS, FNYEAQ. The V end lost 6 bases, the J end lost 2 bases, and 10 bases lay between the germline ends. CDR3 amino acids: CASSQGRNYGYTF. The DNA for the CDR3 is TGTGCCAGCAGTCAGGGGAGGAACTATGGCTACACCTTC.

The gene calls are TRBV19 and TRBJ1-5, with D maybe TRBD1 (6 bases). V shed 6 bases and J shed 4 bases, with 13 bases lying between them. Germline values: CDR1 LNHDA, CDR2 SQIVND (reference sequence). The CDR3 sequence is 14 residues long. CDR3 nucleotides: TGTGCCAGTAGGGGTACAGGGAGGAATCAGCCCCAGCATTTT. This sequence encodes CASRGTGRNQPQHF.

The chain recombines TRBV7-6 with TRBJ2-3, with D uncertain. CDR3 length: 15 residues. V lost 2 bases and J lost 3, with 12 bases in between. Germline CDR1 and CDR2: SGHVS and FNYEAQ. CDR3 region: CASSLSPLVTDTQYF. The CDR3 DNA sequence: TGTGCCAGCAGCTTATCCCCATTAGTGACAGATACGCAGTATTTT.

V is TRBV2 and J is TRBJ2-7, with unresolved D. CDR1 is SNHLY and CDR2 is FYNNEI in the germline V gene. Trimming left V 8 bases short and J 3 bases short, with 17 bases between. CDR3 length equals 14 residues. As DNA, the CDR3 is TGTGCCAGCCGCGTTGGGAACTGGGACTACGAGCAGTACTTC. It encodes CASRVGNWDYEQYF.

V gene TRBV6-1 combines with J gene TRBJ1-3, with D perhaps matching TRBD1 (5 bases). The CDR3 consists of 15 residues. Germline V gene lookup returns CDR1 MNHNS and CDR2 SASEGT. The V end was cut by 4 bases, the J end by 4 bases, with 14 bases between. CDR3 loop: CASSGQLSVGNTIYF. In DNA form, the CDR3 reads TGTGCCAGCAGTGGACAGCTCTCTGTGGGAAACACCATATATTTT.

The chain is built from TRBV11-1 and TRBJ1-3; D is undetermined. The CDR3 is 14 amino acids. CDR1 and CDR2 (germline): SGHAT, FQDESV (reference sequence). V was pared by 4 bases and J by 2 bases, with 9 bases between. The CDR3 DNA reads as TGTGCCAGCAGCTCAGGAGGGACTGGAAACACCATATATTTT. Translation gives CASSSGGTGNTIYF.

The chain uses TRBV7-9 and TRBJ2-7, with D possibly TRBD1 on 5 matching bases. The germline CDR1 and CDR2 sequences are SEHNR and FQNEAQ (reference sequence). The CDR3 has 15 amino acids. The V end lost 1 base, the J end lost 2 bases, and 12 bases lay between the germline ends. The CDR3 DNA is TGTGCCAGCAGCTTAGTCGTTCAGGGAACCTACGAGCAGTACTTC. As protein: CASSLVVQGTYEQYF.

The chain is built from TRBV29-1 and TRBJ1-5; possible D gene TRBD1, 6 bases. CDR3 length equals 12 residues. The V end lost 6 bases, the J end lost 3 bases, and 9 bases lay between the germline ends. The germline CDR1 and CDR2 sequences are SQVTM and ANQGSEA. CDR3: CSVGQNNQPQHF. As DNA, the CDR3 is TGCAGCGTGGGACAAAACAATCAGCCCCAGCATTTT. Variable domain in full (rest from reference TRBV29-1 and TRBJ1-5): SAVISQKPSRDICQRGTSLTIQCQVDSQVTMMFWYRQQPGQSLTLIATANQGSEATYESGFVIDKFPISRPNLTFSTLTVSNMSPEDSSIYLCSVGQNNQPQHFGDGTRLSIL.

This chain uses TRBV18 with TRBJ1-1, with D hard to call. This CDR3 contains 16 residues. The V end lost 1 base, the J end lost 1 base, and 13 bases lay between the germline ends. Germline lookup yields CDR1 KGHSH and CDR2 LQKENI. CDR3 region: CASSPRIKVWNTEAFF. The CDR3 bases are TGTGCCAGCTCACCACGCATAAAGGTTTGGAACACTGAAGCTTTCTTT.

This clone has just one count. The rearrangement links TRBV6-6 to TRBJ2-3, with 10 bases matching TRBD2. The CDR3 has 15 residues. Germline V gene data show CDR1 as MNHNY and CDR2 as SVGAGI (reference sequence). The J segment lost 4 bases and the V segment lost 2 bases, leaving 3 bases of the junction unmatched. The CDR3 is CASSYRTSGSDTQYF. In DNA form, the CDR3 reads TGTGCCAGCAGTTACCGGACTAGCGGCTCAGATACGCAGTATTTT.

The DNA for the CDR3 is TGTGCCAGCAGCCCTAACGGGGCCAACGTCCTGACTTTC. Translation gives CASSPNGANVLTF. The chain employs TRBV7-6 and TRBJ2-6, with D unresolved. V was pared by 5 bases and J by 4 bases, with 6 bases between. Germline-derived CDR1 and CDR2 are SGHVS and FNYEAQ. This CDR3 has 13 residues.

V is TRBV10-2 and J is TRBJ1-1; no definite D call. This CDR3 is 11 amino acids long. Germline assignment: CDR1 WSHSY and CDR2 SAAADI. Trimming left V 4 bases short and J 4 bases short, with 4 bases between. DNA for the CDR3: TGCGCCAGCAGTGCAGGCACTGAAGCTTTCTTT. This sequence encodes CASSAGTEAFF.

The genes are TRBV30 and TRBJ1-2, with a weak D call TRBD1 (5 bases). Germline CDR1 is GTSNPN and CDR2 is SVGIG (reference sequence). V was clipped by 2 bases and J by 2 bases, with 9 bases between them. The CDR3 runs to 13 residues. CDR3 amino acids: CAWSLTGNYGYTF. In nucleotides, the CDR3 is TGTGCCTGGAGTCTAACAGGAAACTATGGCTACACCTTC.